Given below is one T cell receptor beta chain in context. Its antigen remains unknown. The data are from a study of response to subunit inactivated influenza vaccine. From the RT-PCR reads, TCRdb called clonotypes with MiXCR, one entry per CDR3 protein. The data show about 800,000 distinct CDR3 sequences, 21% seen once. The CDR3 is 18 residues long. The junction had 14 bases not matched to a gene; V was cut back by 6 bases and J by 8 bases. Germline V gives CDR1 SGHRS, CDR2 YFSETQ. Study-level points and caveats: It was the authors' suggestion that each seasonal influenza vaccination recruits few new T cells.

Sample: PBMCs from blood, taken 4 to 6 days after vaccination. The receptor comes from a man aged 50 or older who received an inactivated influenza vaccine. The V gene is TRBV5-1, the J gene TRBJ2-1; 16 positions agree with TRBD2. CDR3 coding DNA: TGCGCCAGCACCTCGGGACTAGCGGGAGGGCCCCGTAGTCATGAGCAGTTCTTC. Its translation: CASTSGLAGGPRSHEQFF.